This TCR beta chain was identified in a study of blood T cell repertoires in COVID-19. Germline V gene sequence: CDR1 LGHNA, CDR2 YSLEER. Trimming took 1 base from V and 6 from J; bases not matched to a gene: 5. The CDR3 is 15 residues long. Clones were sequenced by immunoSEQ multiplex PCR, and TCRdb holds only the in-frame ones, with some missing. The profile covers 250,000 to 350,000 clones, with about 88% appearing a single time and 3% taken by the ten largest. Cohorts were based on clinical histories the participants reported. For recovered donors of Cohort 3, there were two negative PCRs, clearance, or symptom resolution.

Input material: PBMCs or T cells enriched from blood (not recorded which). This sequence joins TRBV4-3 and TRBJ2-4; 8 bases fit TRBD2. This sequence was found in a woman in her fifties or sixties who had recovered from COVID-19. This CDR3 is CASSQAAAGGNIQYF. The CDR3 DNA is TGCGCCAGCAGCCAAGCCGCCGCGGGGGGAAACATTCAGTACTTC.